One and the same sample provided the 15 T cell receptor beta chains below, sequenced in a study of response to subunit inactivated influenza vaccine. TCRdb processed the RT-PCR reads anew with MiXCR; each CDR3 protein has one entry. The profile shows just under 550,000 distinct CDR3 sequences, around 25% of them singletons. These data were likewise used in another study, on T cells expressing NK-cell markers. That source reports: Generation of TCR beta cDNA was performed by 5'RACE template switching incorporating UMIs.

The sequenced sample was CD4+ T cells sorted from PBMCs, obtained less than 13 days after vaccination. The receptors here all came from a man aged 50 or older who received an inactivated influenza vaccine.

The V and J genes are TRBV7-9 and TRBJ1-6, with 10 bases aligning to TRBD1. Germline V CDR1 and CDR2: SEHNR, FQNEAQ (reference sequence). J was trimmed by 9 bases and V by 3 bases; bases with no gene match: 5. The CDR3 contains 15 residues. The chain's CDR3 is CASSLGQGKGSPLHF. The CDR3 DNA reads TGTGCCAGCAGCTTGGGACAGGGGAAGGGTTCACCCCTCCACTTT. Filled out from reference TRBV7-9 and TRBJ1-6, the complete variable domain reads DTGVSQNPRHKITKRGQNVTFRCDPISEHNRLYWYRQTLGQGPEFLTYFQNEAQLEKSRLLSDRFSAERPKGSFSTLEIQRTEQGDSAMYLCASSLGQGKGSPLHFGNGTRLTVT.

This clonotype has at least ten counts. The chain has TRBV29-1 and TRBJ2-5; 8 nucleotides line up with TRBD2. The ends lost 4 bases at V and 5 bases at J; junction bases unmatched: 3. The germline CDR1 and CDR2 sequences are SQVTM and ANQGSEA. The CDR3 contains 12 residues. Here the CDR3 reads CSVGGRRETQYF. Written as DNA, the CDR3 is TGCAGCGTTGGCGGGAGGAGGGAGACCCAGTACTTC.

There are a few counts of this clonotype. V is TRBV20-1 and J is TRBJ2-1; 9 nucleotides align to TRBD2. The V segment lost 1 base and the J segment 5 bases; nucleotides outside the gene matches: 3. CDR1 DFQATT and CDR2 SNEGSKA come from the germline V gene (reference sequence). The CDR3 totals 14 residues. The CDR3 nucleotides are TGCAGTGCTAGAGTGACTAGCGGTAACAATGAGCAGTTCTTC. It yields the protein CSARVTSGNNEQFF.

This clonotype was counted only a few times. The chain uses TRBV5-1 and TRBJ2-2; D is possibly TRBD1 or TRBD2 (5 bases each). The CDR3 has 16 residues. Trimming took 0 bases from V and 0 from J, leaving 9 bases between them. Germline V gives CDR1 SGHRS, CDR2 YFSETQ. CDR3 DNA: TGCGCCAGCAGCTTGGAGGGACGGTCGAACACCGGGGAGCTGTTTTTT. As protein: CASSLEGRSNTGELFF.

The chain combines TRBV12-3 or TRBV12-4 with TRBJ2-7, with 7 positions matching TRBD2. This CDR3 contains 15 residues. V was pared by 1 base and J by 2 bases, with 5 bases of the junction left unmatched. CDR3 region: CASSLVWEGPYEQYF. In DNA, the CDR3 is TGTGCCAGCAGTTTAGTGTGGGAGGGTCCCTACGAGCAGTACTTC.

This clonotype was seen repeatedly, ten times or more. The V call is TRBV5-1, the J call TRBJ2-7; 9 bases line up with TRBD1. The CDR3 has 15 residues. Per the germline V gene, CDR1 is SGHRS and CDR2 is YFSETQ. V was clipped by 2 bases and J by 4 bases; unmatched bases: 7. The DNA for the CDR3 is TGCGCCAGCAGCTTACAGACAGGGGGTCTTTACGAGCAGTACTTC. Residues: CASSLQTGGLYEQYF.

The V gene is TRBV7-2, the J gene TRBJ1-2, with D possibly matching TRBD1 (6 bases). This CDR3 has 13 amino acids. V was pared by 6 bases and J by 5 bases, with 13 bases between. The germline V gene encodes CDR1 SGHTA and CDR2 FQGNSA. The chain's CDR3 is CASSPIQGYGYTF. The DNA for the CDR3 is TGTGCCAGCAGTCCTATACAGGGATATGGCTACACCTTC.

This clonotype was counted a few times. V and J are TRBV10-3 and TRBJ2-7; TRBD2 agrees at 9 bases. With V trimmed by 3 bases and J by 4 bases, 10 bases remained unmatched. Looked up from germline, CDR1 is ENHRY and CDR2 is SYGVKD. The CDR3 has 16 residues. DNA of the CDR3: TGTGCCATCAGTGATCAAAAGCGGGAGGCGCAGTACGAGCAGTACTTC. Translating it yields CAISDQKREAQYEQYF.

This clonotype was seen a few times. V is TRBV4-3 and J is TRBJ1-3; tentative D call: TRBD1 (6 bases). Germline lookup yields CDR1 LGHNA and CDR2 YSLEER. This CDR3 comprises 15 residues. V was pared by 4 bases and J by 8 bases, with 18 bases between. DNA for the CDR3: TGCGCCAGCAGCCGGACGGGACAACCAGGAGACACCATATATTTT. It translates to CASSRTGQPGDTIYF.

The chain carries TRBV12-3 or TRBV12-4 and TRBJ2-3; 9 bases are a match to TRBD2. The CDR3 runs 11 residues. V lost 5 bases, J lost 11 bases, and 2 bases stayed unmatched. The DNA for the CDR3 is TGTGCCAGCAGTCGAGCGGGGGGGCAGTATTTT. Translated: CASSRAGGQYF.

This clonotype qualifies as medium-sized (0.01 to 0.1%). This rearrangement joins TRBV29-1 to TRBJ2-3; TRBD2 aligns across 12 bases. V gave up 7 bases and J gave up 0 bases; unmatched junction bases: 8. The CDR3 has 16 amino acids. CDR1 is SQVTM, CDR2 ANQGSEA, per germline. The CDR3 sequence: CSGRLAGVSSTDTQYF. The CDR3 DNA sequence: TGCAGCGGACGACTAGCGGGGGTCTCTAGCACAGATACGCAGTATTTT.

In this sample, this clonotype turned up many times. The rearrangement uses TRBV3-1 and TRBJ1-1, with D perhaps matching TRBD1 (6 bases). Germline V lookup: CDR1 LGHDT, CDR2 YNNKEL (reference sequence). V was clipped by 0 bases and J by 11 bases, with 16 bases between them. The CDR3 covers 14 residues. CDR3 region: CASSQDLWGAGAFF. The CDR3 DNA reads TGTGCCAGCAGCCAAGATCTATGGGGGGCAGGGGCTTTCTTT.

The chain is built from TRBV10-3 and TRBJ2-5; the match to TRBD2 covers 14 bases. The CDR3 has 17 residues. V gave up 0 bases and J gave up 7 bases; unmatched junction bases: 7. Germline V gives CDR1 ENHRY, CDR2 SYGVKD. CDR3 bases: TGTGCCATCAGTGAGTCGGGGACTAGCGGGAGTTTTGGGACCCAGTACTTC. Its translation: CAISESGTSGSFGTQYF.

The chain carries TRBV6-2 or TRBV6-3 and TRBJ2-1; 13 nucleotides align to TRBD2. There are 16 residues in the CDR3. The V and J ends lost 5 bases and 4 bases, in that order; junction bases with no gene match: 5. From germline, CDR1 is MNHEY and CDR2 SVGEGT. The CDR3, as DNA: TGTGCCAGCAGTCCCGGGACTAGCGGGGATTACAATGAGCAGTTCTTC. This sequence encodes CASSPGTSGDYNEQFF.

The chain recombines TRBV11-2 with TRBJ1-2, with TRBD1 matching 8 bases. Trimming took 2 bases from V and 6 from J; bases not matched to a gene: 8. The CDR3 runs 15 residues. Germline loops: CDR1 SGHAT, CDR2 FQNNGV. The CDR3 spells CASSLFLRGQDGYTF. The CDR3 nucleotides read TGTGCCAGCAGCTTATTTCTGAGGGGACAGGATGGCTACACCTTC.